Each of the 5 T cell receptor beta chains below was sequenced from the same sample in a study of T-cell memory formation after mild COVID-19. TCRdb reprocessed the 5' RACE reads with MiXCR, giving one entry per CDR3 protein. Here the sample spans some 600,000 distinct CDR3 sequences, 17% being singletons. Sequenced sample: PBMCs or a T cell subset sorted from them (not recorded which). Receptors were obtained from an adult woman who had mild COVID-19 (a few samples of this study predate the infection). Cell type and time point are not known.

This clonotype was recorded a few times. The rearrangement joins TRBV7-3 to TRBJ2-3; no firm D call. Germline CDR1 is SGHTA and CDR2 is FQGTGA. This CDR3 region has 13 residues. Deletions cut 8 bases from V and 0 bases from J, with 9 bases between. CDR3 in amino acids: CASRTASTDTQYF. CDR3 DNA: TGTGCCAGCCGGACGGCTAGCACAGATACGCAGTATTTT. Supplemented by reference TRBV7-3 and TRBJ2-3, the full variable domain reads GAGVSQTPSNKVTEKGKYVELRCDPISGHTALYWYRQSLGQGPEFLIYFQGTGAADDSGLPNDRFFAVRPEGSVSTLKIQRTERGDSAVYLCASRTASTDTQYFGPGTRLTVL.

This clonotype has more than one count but fewer than ten. The CDR3 nucleotides read TGTGCCAGCAGCTTAGGAAACGGGGCCTACGAGCAGTACTTC. Residues: CASSLGNGAYEQYF. V usage is TRBV7-9 and J usage is TRBJ2-7, with a weak D call TRBD2 (5 bases). Trimming shortened V by 1 base and J by 2 bases, and 9 bases separated the two germline ends. CDR1 SEHNR and CDR2 FQNEAQ come from the germline V gene (reference sequence). CDR3 length equals 14 residues.

This clonotype was seen at least ten times. V is TRBV27 and J is TRBJ1-6, with 8 bases matching TRBD1. Trimming cost V 10 bases and J 8 bases; bases outside gene matches: 16. Germline lookup yields CDR1 MNHEY and CDR2 SMNVEV (reference sequence). This CDR3 comprises 16 residues. CDR3 DNA: TGTGCCACCCGACTACGAGGACAGGGAGATGATTCACCCCTCCACTTT. As protein: CATRLRGQGDDSPLHF.

This clonotype was counted only a few times. The chain recombines TRBV5-1 with TRBJ2-6; a possible D gene is TRBD1 (6 bases). This CDR3 comprises 14 residues. CDR1 and CDR2 (germline): SGHRS, YFSETQ. Trimming removed 7 bases at V and 2 bases at J, with 10 bases between. CDR3 region: CASGTGPGANVLTF. The CDR3 DNA reads as TGCGCCAGCGGTACAGGGCCTGGGGCCAACGTCCTGACTTTC.

The chain uses TRBV7-8 and TRBJ1-2; D remains unclear. CDR1 and CDR2 (germline): SGHVS, FQNEAQ. Trimming took off 5 bases at V and 6 bases at J, with 16 bases between the two ends. CDR3 length: 14 residues. The CDR3 DNA follows: TGTGCCAGCAGCCCGGATGAGGGAGTCGATGGCTACACCTTC. Its protein product is CASSPDEGVDGYTF. Together with reference TRBV7-8 and TRBJ1-2, the CDR3 gives the full variable domain: GAGVSQSPRYKVAKRGQDVALRCDPISGHVSLFWYQQALGQGPEFLTYFQNEAQLDKSGLPSDRFFAERPEGSVSTLKIQRTQQEDSAVYLCASSPDEGVDGYTFGSGTRLTVV.